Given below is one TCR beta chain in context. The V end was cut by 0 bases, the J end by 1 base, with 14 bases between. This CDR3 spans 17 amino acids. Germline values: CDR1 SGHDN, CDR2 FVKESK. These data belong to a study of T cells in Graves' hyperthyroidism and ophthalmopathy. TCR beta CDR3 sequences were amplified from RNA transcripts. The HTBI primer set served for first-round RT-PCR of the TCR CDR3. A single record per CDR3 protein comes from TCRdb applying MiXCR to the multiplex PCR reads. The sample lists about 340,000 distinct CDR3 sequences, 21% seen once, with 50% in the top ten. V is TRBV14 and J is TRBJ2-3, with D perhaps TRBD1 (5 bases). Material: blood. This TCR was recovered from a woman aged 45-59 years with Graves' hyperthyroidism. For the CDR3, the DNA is TGTGCCAGCAGCCAAGATCTTCGGCTAGGGGGCACAGATACGCAGTATTTT. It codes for CASSQDLRLGGTDTQYF.